The rows below give T cell receptor beta chains drawn from one sample of a study of CD8 T cells in Susac syndrome. TCRdb redid the calling of the immunoSEQ multiplex PCR reads with MiXCR, one entry per CDR3 protein. The table records 150,000 or so distinct CDR3 sequences, about 96% of them present only once. Sequenced material: CD4+ T cells from PBMCs. These receptors all come from a human donor with Susac syndrome. The CDR3 runs from the conserved cysteine through the conserved F or W. A D gene is named only where the DNA matches it firmly. Part of the rows lack a size; the others show once, few, many or a class for expanded clones.

D: -; length: 16; size: -; J: TRBJ2-3; V: TRBV15; DNA: TGTGCCACCAGCCGCGGCCTCGATCGATCCACAGATACGCAGTATTTT; CDR3: CATSRGLDRSTDTQYF
D: -; length: 13; size: -; J: TRBJ2-5; V: TRBV19; DNA: TGTGCCAGTCGGAGACTAGGGGAAGAGACCCAGTACTTC; CDR3: CASRRLGEETQYF
D: TRBD2; length: 15; size: once; J: TRBJ2-1; V: TRBV25-1; DNA: TGTGCCAGCAGTGAATCGACTAGCGGGAACAATGAGCAGTTCTTC; CDR3: CASSESTSGNNEQFF
D: TRBD2; length: 15; size: -; J: TRBJ2-1; V: TRBV3-1; DNA: TGTGCCAGCAGCCGCCCGGCGGGAGGTATCAATGAGCAGTTCTTC; CDR3: CASSRPAGGINEQFF
D: -; length: 13; size: -; J: TRBJ2-1; V: TRBV29-1; DNA: TGCAGCGTTGGGCAGGGAAATTTTAATGAGCAGTTCTTC; CDR3: CSVGQGNFNEQFF
D: -; length: 12; size: -; J: TRBJ2-5; V: TRBV19; DNA: TGTGCCAGTCAGGCGAACCAAGAGACCCAGTACTTC; CDR3: CASQANQETQYF
D: -; length: 12; size: -; J: TRBJ2-5; V: TRBV20-1; DNA: TGCAGTGGTAGCCCAGGGCGCGAGACCCAGTACTTC; CDR3: CSGSPGRETQYF
D: -; length: 14; size: -; J: TRBJ2-7; V: TRBV6-2/TRBV6-3; DNA: TGTGCCAGCACCACAGGGCTCCTGTTTGGGGAGCAGTACTTC; CDR3: CASTTGLLFGEQYF
D: TRBD1; length: 16; size: -; J: TRBJ1-6; V: TRBV5-1; DNA: TGCGCCAGCAGCCCACGGGGACAGGGAGGTGGATCACCCCTCCACTTT; CDR3: CASSPRGQGGGSPLHF
D: TRBD1; length: 15; size: -; J: TRBJ2-7; V: TRBV30; DNA: TGTGCCTGGGATACTGCGGGACAGGGACTATACGAGCAGTACTTC; CDR3: CAWDTAGQGLYEQYF
D: -; length: 15; size: -; J: TRBJ2-7; V: TRBV7-9; DNA: TGTGCCAGCAGCGCCGCGGGGGCTCCCTCCTACGAGCAGTACTTC; CDR3: CASSAAGAPSYEQYF
D: TRBD1; length: 16; size: -; J: TRBJ2-1; V: TRBV19; DNA: TGTGCCAGTAGTATGGCCGGGACAGGGGCCTACAATGAGCAGTTCTTC; CDR3: CASSMAGTGAYNEQFF
D: -; length: 13; size: -; J: TRBJ2-3; V: TRBV9; DNA: TGTGCCAGCAGCGTGCTCGCACCGGATACGCAGTATTTT; CDR3: CASSVLAPDTQYF
D: TRBD2; length: 15; size: -; J: TRBJ2-5; V: TRBV7-2; DNA: TGTGCCAGCACCCCTTTAGCGGGGCGTCAAGAGACCCAGTACTTC; CDR3: CASTPLAGRQETQYF
D: -; length: 13; size: -; J: TRBJ2-2; V: TRBV20-1; DNA: TGCAGTGCTAATAGTCAGAACACCGGGGAGCTGTTTTTT; CDR3: CSANSQNTGELFF
D: -; length: 16; size: -; J: TRBJ2-1; V: TRBV10-3; DNA: TGTGCCATCAGTGTGGCCTCTTCCAGCTCCTACAATGAGCAGTTCTTC; CDR3: CAISVASSSSYNEQFF
D: -; length: 14; size: -; J: TRBJ1-2; V: TRBV15; DNA: TGTGCCACCAGCAGAGACAGGGTCGAAGGCGGCTACACCTTC; CDR3: CATSRDRVEGGYTF
D: -; length: 14; size: -; J: TRBJ2-7; V: TRBV5-1; DNA: TGCGCCAGCAGCTTGGATGCAGGGGGGCGCGAGCAGTACTTC; CDR3: CASSLDAGGREQYF
D: TRBD1; length: 14; size: -; J: TRBJ1-4; V: TRBV20-1; DNA: TGCAGTGCTGGCCCCGGGACAGGGAATGAAAAACTGTTTTTT; CDR3: CSAGPGTGNEKLFF
D: -; length: 13; size: -; J: TRBJ2-1; V: TRBV5-4; DNA: TGTGCCAGCAGCTTAGGGACCCGGGATGAGCAGTTCTTC; CDR3: CASSLGTRDEQFF
D: -; length: 11; size: -; J: TRBJ2-1; V: TRBV29-1; DNA: TGCAGCGTTGATTTGGGGCATGAGCAGTTCTTC; CDR3: CSVDLGHEQFF
D: -; length: 16; size: -; J: TRBJ2-5; V: TRBV5-4; DNA: TGTGCCAGCAGCAGGGCGGGACTCGAGGTTAAAGAGACCCAGTACTTC; CDR3: CASSRAGLEVKETQYF
D: -; length: 15; size: -; J: TRBJ2-2; V: TRBV18; DNA: TGTGCCAGCTCACCCACCGGGCGCGCAACCGGGGAGCTGTTTTTT; CDR3: CASSPTGRATGELFF
D: TRBD1; length: 15; size: -; J: TRBJ2-5; V: TRBV24-1; DNA: TGTGCCACCAGTGATCCTGGACAGGGCCAAGAGACCCAGTACTTC; CDR3: CATSDPGQGQETQYF
D: -; length: 17; size: -; J: TRBJ1-1; V: TRBV2; DNA: TGTGCCAGCAGTGATGCGGGGGGCGCCTGGGGGAACACTGAAGCTTTCTTT; CDR3: CASSDAGGAWGNTEAFF
D: -; length: 13; size: -; J: TRBJ2-5; V: TRBV5-1; DNA: TGCGCCAGCAGCCGGGACACCTTCAAGACCCAGTACTTC; CDR3: CASSRDTFKTQYF
D: -; length: 14; size: -; J: TRBJ2-3; V: TRBV6-6; DNA: TGTGCCAGCAGTTACCCCCTACGCCAGGGTACGCAGTATTTT; CDR3: CASSYPLRQGTQYF
D: -; length: 14; size: -; J: TRBJ1-2; V: TRBV7-8; DNA: TGTGCCAGCAGCTTAGGCAGGGCCTCATATGGCTACACCTTC; CDR3: CASSLGRASYGYTF
D: -; length: 14; size: -; J: TRBJ2-2; V: TRBV5-1; DNA: TGCGCCAGCAGCGTCACAGGGCGCACCGGGGAGCTGTTTTTT; CDR3: CASSVTGRTGELFF
D: TRBD2; length: 13; size: few; J: TRBJ2-7; V: TRBV7-2; DNA: TGTGCCAGCAGCTCACGGACTAGCGGCGAGCAGTACTTC; CDR3: CASSSRTSGEQYF
D: TRBD1; length: 14; size: -; J: TRBJ1-5; V: TRBV7-2; DNA: TGTGCCAGCAGCCGGGACAGGGTGAATCAGCCCCAGCATTTT; CDR3: CASSRDRVNQPQHF
D: -; length: 16; size: -; J: TRBJ2-5; V: TRBV7-9; DNA: TGTGCCAGCAGCTCAGGTGTAGTCGGACAAGAGGAGACCCAGTACTTC; CDR3: CASSSGVVGQEETQYF
D: -; length: 17; size: -; J: TRBJ2-6; V: TRBV5-8; DNA: TGTGCCAGCAGCTTAAAAGTCTTGAGTGCTGGGGCCAACGTCCTGACTTTC; CDR3: CASSLKVLSAGANVLTF
D: TRBD1; length: 16; size: -; J: TRBJ2-2; V: TRBV27; DNA: TGTGCCAGCAGTCAACAGGACAGGATGGTCCCCGGGGAGCTGTTTTTT; CDR3: CASSQQDRMVPGELFF
D: TRBD1; length: 16; size: -; J: TRBJ1-6; V: TRBV5-6; DNA: TGTGCCAGCAGCCCCAGGCCGGGACAGGTTCTCCGGGCCCTCCACTTT; CDR3: CASSPRPGQVLRALHF
D: TRBD1; length: 14; size: -; J: TRBJ2-3; V: TRBV6-6; DNA: TGTGCCAGCAGTTTCACAGGGGTGGGAGATACGCAGTATTTT; CDR3: CASSFTGVGDTQYF
D: -; length: 14; size: once; J: TRBJ1-1; V: TRBV5-1; DNA: TGCGCCAGCAGGAGTGGAGGGGATTCCACTGAAGCTTTCTTT; CDR3: CASRSGGDSTEAFF
D: TRBD1; length: 14; size: -; J: TRBJ2-1; V: TRBV29-1; DNA: TGCAGCAGCTTAGGACAGGGGGCCGGCAATGAGCAGTTCTTC; CDR3: CSSLGQGAGNEQFF
D: TRBD1; length: 13; size: -; J: TRBJ1-2; V: TRBV28; DNA: TGTGCCAGCGGGACAGGGGGCAACTATGGCTACACCTTC; CDR3: CASGTGGNYGYTF
D: TRBD1; length: 16; size: -; J: TRBJ2-2; V: TRBV7-8; DNA: TGTGCCAGCAGCTCCCGGGACAGGGCGAACACCGGGGAGCTGTTTTTT; CDR3: CASSSRDRANTGELFF
D: -; length: 15; size: -; J: TRBJ2-3; V: TRBV7-9; DNA: TGTGCCAGCAGCATGGGGGCGCCAAGCACAGATACGCAGTATTTT; CDR3: CASSMGAPSTDTQYF
D: -; length: 13; size: -; J: TRBJ2-7; V: TRBV10-2; DNA: TGCGCCAGCATCTCCGACAACTCCTACGAGCAGTACTTC; CDR3: CASISDNSYEQYF